Listed below are T cell receptor beta chains from one sample, sequenced in a study of T-cell memory formation after mild COVID-19. MiXCR was run by TCRdb on the 5' RACE reads, yielding one entry per CDR3 protein. The sample lists 150,000 to 200,000 distinct CDR3 sequences, approximately 10% occurring once. Sequencing was done on a sample of PBMCs or a T cell subset sorted from them (not recorded which). All receptors come from a man younger than 35 who had mild COVID-19 (a few samples of this study predate the infection). Cell type and time point are not known. The CDR3 runs from the conserved cysteine through the conserved F or W. Each record gives: V gene, D gene, J gene, clone size, CDR3 DNA, CDR3 protein. A D gene is named only where the DNA matches it firmly. Only part of the rows carry a size: once, few, many, or a class if the clone is expanded.

TRBV20-1	TRBD2	TRBJ2-1	-	TGCAGTGCTAATAGCGGGGGGGATTACAATGAGCAGTTCTTC	CSANSGGDYNEQFF
TRBV7-2	-	TRBJ2-1	many	TGTGCCGGATCCGGGCCCCAGGCCGAGCAGTTCTTC	CAGSGPQAEQFF
TRBV25-1	-	TRBJ1-2	few	TGTGCCAGCAAGTGGGGCTATGGCTACACCTTC	CASKWGYGYTF
TRBV12-3/TRBV12-4	-	TRBJ1-6	few	TGTGCCAGCAGTCTAGGGGGTGGGGGTTCACCCCTCCACTTT	CASSLGGGGSPLHF
TRBV7-2	TRBD1	TRBJ1-6	few	TGTGCCAGCAGCTTAGTGCTGACAGGGCTGATTTCACCCCTCCACTTT	CASSLVLTGLISPLHF
TRBV7-2	TRBD2	TRBJ2-3	-	TGTGCCAGCAGCAGAAATGGCGGGGGAGCCCCAGATACGCAGTATTTT	CASSRNGGGAPDTQYF
TRBV7-9	-	TRBJ1-6	few	TGTGCCAGCAGCCCTAGCTATGGGGGCCCTAATTCACCCCTCCACTTT	CASSPSYGGPNSPLHF
TRBV6-5	-	TRBJ2-7	few	TGTGCCAGCGGAAGGTACGACGAGCAGTACTTC	CASGRYDEQYF
TRBV6-2/TRBV6-3	-	TRBJ1-2	-	TGTGCCAGCAGTTCCCGGGACGGATGGTATGGCTACACCTTC	CASSSRDGWYGYTF
TRBV12-3/TRBV12-4	-	TRBJ1-1	few	TGTGCCAGCAGTTCTCAAGGGGGTCGGGCTTTCTTT	CASSSQGGRAFF
TRBV5-1	-	TRBJ2-3	many	TGCGCCAGCAGCTTGGGGGAGATCACAGATACGCAGTATTTT	CASSLGEITDTQYF
TRBV5-1	-	TRBJ2-3	-	TGCGCCAGCAGCTTGTCACATCTGGGGACAGATACGCAGTATTTT	CASSLSHLGTDTQYF
TRBV24-1	TRBD1	TRBJ2-3	few	TGTGCCACCACCGCCAGGACAGGGGCCACAGATACGCAGTATTTT	CATTARTGATDTQYF
TRBV6-1	TRBD1	TRBJ2-2	-	TGTGCCAGCATGTGGGACAGATTAACCGGGGAGCTGTTTTTT	CASMWDRLTGELFF
TRBV6-2/TRBV6-3	TRBD2	TRBJ2-5	many	TGTGCCAGCAGTCCCTTCGCGGGGGACCAGTACTTC	CASSPFAGDQYF
TRBV10-3	-	TRBJ2-3	many	TGTGCCATCAGTGAGTCGGACGATACGCAGTATTTT	CAISESDDTQYF
TRBV10-3	-	TRBJ2-4	few	TGTGCCGTCCGAGGGATAAGCAAAAACATTCAGTACTTC	CAVRGISKNIQYF
TRBV12-3/TRBV12-4	TRBD1	TRBJ1-6	medium-sized	TGTGCCAGCAGTTTTTTGGGACAGGGAAATTCACCCCTCCACTTT	CASSFLGQGNSPLHF
TRBV5-1	TRBD2	TRBJ2-1	few	TGCGCCAGCAGCCCCCCTAGCGGCTCCTACAATGAGCAGTTCTTC	CASSPPSGSYNEQFF
TRBV7-9	-	TRBJ2-7	once	TGTGCCAGCAGCCCCCCGACGGGGAGCTACGAGCAGTACTTC	CASSPPTGSYEQYF
TRBV7-2	-	TRBJ2-7	few	TGTGCCAGCAGCTTTCTAGCGCACCTTTCCTACGAGCAGTACTTC	CASSFLAHLSYEQYF
TRBV6-2/TRBV6-3	-	TRBJ1-1	-	TGTGCCAGCAGCCGCGACCCCCGGGACTTCAACACTGAAGCTTTCTTT	CASSRDPRDFNTEAFF
TRBV7-3	-	TRBJ1-5	few	TGTGCCAGCAGCCATATAATCCAGGATCAGCCCCAGCATTTT	CASSHIIQDQPQHF
TRBV29-1	-	TRBJ2-5	-	TGCAGCTTTGAAAGGAACCAAGAGACCCAGTACTTC	CSFERNQETQYF
TRBV20-1	-	TRBJ2-4	-	TGCAGTGCTCACGGACTGAACCCAAACATTCAGTACTTC	CSAHGLNPNIQYF
TRBV5-1	TRBD2	TRBJ2-1	many	TGCGCCAGCAGCCCCGGGGGGAGCTCCTACAATGAGCAGTTCTTC	CASSPGGSSYNEQFF
TRBV11-2	TRBD1	TRBJ1-2	few	TGTGCCACCGACGGACAGGGGGCGTGGGGTAACTATGGCTACACCTTC	CATDGQGAWGNYGYTF
TRBV9	TRBD2	TRBJ2-2	-	TGTGCCAGCAGCGTATGGCGGGGGGGCTCGGCGAACACCGGGGAGCTGTTTTTT	CASSVWRGGSANTGELFF
TRBV5-1	TRBD1	TRBJ2-2	few	TGCGCCAGCAGCTTACAGGGGTACACCGGGGAGCTGTTTTTT	CASSLQGYTGELFF
TRBV9	-	TRBJ2-7	many	TGTGCCAGCAGCGTAGAGCCCAGGAGTGAGGAGCAGTACTTC	CASSVEPRSEEQYF
TRBV6-2/TRBV6-3	TRBD1	TRBJ1-2	-	TGTGCCAGCAGCCACGGACAGGGCTATGGCTACACCTTC	CASSHGQGYGYTF
TRBV10-2	TRBD2	TRBJ2-7	many	TGCGCCAGCACCGGGGGGGCCAGCTACGAGCAGTACTTC	CASTGGASYEQYF
TRBV12-3/TRBV12-4	TRBD2	TRBJ2-2	few	TGTGCCAGCTGGCTCGGGACGGGAGGGGACGGGGAGCTGTTTTTT	CASWLGTGGDGELFF
TRBV28	-	TRBJ2-2	-	TGTGCCAGCAGCGCCGTGGGGGCACGGTTCACCGGGGAGCTGTTTTTT	CASSAVGARFTGELFF
TRBV7-2	TRBD1	TRBJ1-2	few	TGTGCCAGCAGCTCCGGACAGGCAAACCTGATGGGCTACACCTTC	CASSSGQANLMGYTF
TRBV5-1	-	TRBJ1-2	-	TGCGCCAGCAGCCCGGACAGCCATGGCTACACCTTC	CASSPDSHGYTF
TRBV5-4	TRBD1	TRBJ1-2	few	TGTGCCAGCAGCCTAATGGGACAGGGCCTAGGTGGCTACACCTTC	CASSLMGQGLGGYTF
TRBV2	-	TRBJ2-7	-	TGTGCCAGCAGTCCCGGGACGGCTTTCTACGAGCAGTACTTC	CASSPGTAFYEQYF
TRBV6-5	-	TRBJ2-2	few	TGTGCCAGCAGTTTTCACACCGGGGAGCTGTTTTTT	CASSFHTGELFF
TRBV7-8	TRBD2	TRBJ2-5	-	TGTGCCAGCAGCCGAAGACTAGCCGGGGAGACCCAGTACTTC	CASSRRLAGETQYF
TRBV6-2/TRBV6-3	TRBD1	TRBJ1-5	-	TGTGCCAGCAGTTCTACAGGGGGCGGTCAGCCCCAGCATTTT	CASSSTGGGQPQHF
TRBV7-2	TRBD2	TRBJ2-7	few	TGTGCCAGCAGGACGAAGCGGGGGGTCTCCTACGAGCAGTACTTC	CASRTKRGVSYEQYF
TRBV2	TRBD1	TRBJ2-4	-	TGTGCCAGCAGTGAAGTCCCGGGACAGGGTAAAAACATTCAGTACTTC	CASSEVPGQGKNIQYF